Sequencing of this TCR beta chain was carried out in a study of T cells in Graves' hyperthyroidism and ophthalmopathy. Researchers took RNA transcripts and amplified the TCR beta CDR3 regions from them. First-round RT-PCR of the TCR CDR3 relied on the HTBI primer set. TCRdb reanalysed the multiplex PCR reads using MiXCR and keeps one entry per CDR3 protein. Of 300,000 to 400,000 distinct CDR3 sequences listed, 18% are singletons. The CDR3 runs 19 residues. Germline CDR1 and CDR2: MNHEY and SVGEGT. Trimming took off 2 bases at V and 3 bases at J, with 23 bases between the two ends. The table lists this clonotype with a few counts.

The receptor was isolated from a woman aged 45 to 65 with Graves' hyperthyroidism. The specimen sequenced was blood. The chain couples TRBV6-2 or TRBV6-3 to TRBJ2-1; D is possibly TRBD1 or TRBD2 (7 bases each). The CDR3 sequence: CASSYRTGAERGIYNEQFF. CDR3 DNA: TGTGCCAGCAGTTACCGTACAGGGGCCGAGCGGGGAATCTACAATGAGCAGTTCTTC.